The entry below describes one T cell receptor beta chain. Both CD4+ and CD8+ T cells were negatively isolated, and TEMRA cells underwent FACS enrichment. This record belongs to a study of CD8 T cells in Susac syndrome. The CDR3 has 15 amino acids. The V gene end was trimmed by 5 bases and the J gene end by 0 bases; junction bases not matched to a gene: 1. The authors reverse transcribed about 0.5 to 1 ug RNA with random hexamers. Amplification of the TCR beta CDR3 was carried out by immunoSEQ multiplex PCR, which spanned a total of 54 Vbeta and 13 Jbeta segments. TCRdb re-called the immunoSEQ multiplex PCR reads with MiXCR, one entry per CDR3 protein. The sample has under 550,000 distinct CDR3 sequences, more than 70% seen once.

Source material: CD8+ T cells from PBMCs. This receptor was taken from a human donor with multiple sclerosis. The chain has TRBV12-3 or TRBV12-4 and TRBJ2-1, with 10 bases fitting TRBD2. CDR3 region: CASSGTSVSYNEQFF. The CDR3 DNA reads TGTGCCAGCAGTGGGACTAGCGTCTCCTACAATGAGCAGTTCTTC.